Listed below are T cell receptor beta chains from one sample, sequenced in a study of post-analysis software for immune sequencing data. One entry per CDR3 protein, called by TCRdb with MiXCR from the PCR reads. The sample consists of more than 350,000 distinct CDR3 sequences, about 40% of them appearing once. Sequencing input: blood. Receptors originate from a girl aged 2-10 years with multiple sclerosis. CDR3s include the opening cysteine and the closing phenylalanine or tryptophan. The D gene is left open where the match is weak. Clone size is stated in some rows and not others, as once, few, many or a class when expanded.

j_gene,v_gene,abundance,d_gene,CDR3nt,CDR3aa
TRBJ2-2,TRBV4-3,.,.,TGCGCCAGCAGCCAAGATATCGGCGGGGAGCTGTTTTTT,CASSQDIGGELFF
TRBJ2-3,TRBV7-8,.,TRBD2,TGTGCCAGCAGCCCCCACCCTATAGCGGGAGGAGGCACAGATACGCAGTATTTT,CASSPHPIAGGGTDTQYF
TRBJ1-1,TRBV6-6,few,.,TGTGCCAGCAGCCCTGACACTGAAGCTTTCTTT,CASSPDTEAFF
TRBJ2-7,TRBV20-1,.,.,TGCAGTGCTAGTGGGCAGTTCCAGTACTTC,CSASGQFQYF
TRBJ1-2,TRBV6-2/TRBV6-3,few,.,TGTGCCAGCAGTTACTTCTCGGGAGCGGTTGGTGGCTACACCTTC,CASSYFSGAVGGYTF
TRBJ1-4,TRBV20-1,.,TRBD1,TGCAGTGCTAGGTTGCTCGGGACAGCGTACGAAAAACTGTTTTTT,CSARLLGTAYEKLFF
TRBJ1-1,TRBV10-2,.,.,TGCGCCAGCACCTTCCCAGGGGCAGGCCGGAAGAACACTGAAGCTTTCTTT,CASTFPGAGRKNTEAFF
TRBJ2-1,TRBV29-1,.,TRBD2,TGCAGCGTTTTCGCGGGAGGGAACTACAATGAGCAGTTCTTC,CSVFAGGNYNEQFF
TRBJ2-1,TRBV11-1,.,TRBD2,TGTGCCAGCAGCTCCCCCAGGGTACCTCCGACTAGCGGGGGGTCCTACAATGAGCAGTTCTTC,CASSSPRVPPTSGGSYNEQFF
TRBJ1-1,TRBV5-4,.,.,TGTGCCAGCAGCTTGGTCTTAGGAGAAGCTTTCTTT,CASSLVLGEAFF
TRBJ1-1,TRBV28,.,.,TGTGCCAGCAGCCTCGACCCTAGTGAAGCTTTCTTT,CASSLDPSEAFF
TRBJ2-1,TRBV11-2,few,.,TGTGCCAGCAGCTCCCTTTTAGATGAGCAGTTCTTC,CASSSLLDEQFF
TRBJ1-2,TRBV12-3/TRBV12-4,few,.,TGTGCCAGCAGCCTCTACGGAGAATTTAACACCTTC,CASSLYGEFNTF
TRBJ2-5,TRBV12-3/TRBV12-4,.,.,TGTGCCAGCAGTTTGCGGAGTGAGACCCAGTACTTC,CASSLRSETQYF
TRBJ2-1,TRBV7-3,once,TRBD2,TGTGCCAGCAGCTTAAAGGGACTAGCGCGCTCCTACAATGAGCAGTTCTTC,CASSLKGLARSYNEQFF
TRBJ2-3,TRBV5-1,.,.,TGCGCCAGCAGCTTTGTTGTTGCAACAGATACGCAGTATTTT,CASSFVVATDTQYF
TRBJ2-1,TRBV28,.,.,TGTGCCAACAGTTTAGGGCCTAACAATGAGCAGTTCTTC,CANSLGPNNEQFF
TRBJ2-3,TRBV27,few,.,TGTGCCAGCAGTATTCATGGGGTCTCTAGCACAGATACGCAGTATTTT,CASSIHGVSSTDTQYF
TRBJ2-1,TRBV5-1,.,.,TGCGCCAGCAGCTTGGAACTCAGCCACAATGAGCAGTTCTTC,CASSLELSHNEQFF
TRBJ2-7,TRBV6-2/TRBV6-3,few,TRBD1,TGTGCCAGCAGTTACCCCGGACAGGGGCTCTACGGGCAGTACTTC,CASSYPGQGLYGQYF
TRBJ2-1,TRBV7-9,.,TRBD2,TGTGCCAGCAGGAGCGGGGGAGCCTACAATGAGCAGTTCTTC,CASRSGGAYNEQFF
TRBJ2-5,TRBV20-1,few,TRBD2,TGCAGTGCTAGAGTGACTAGCGGGAGAGAGACCCAGTACTTC,CSARVTSGRETQYF
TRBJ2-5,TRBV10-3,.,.,TGTGCCATCAGTGTCGAGACCGCCTGGGAGACCCAGTACTTC,CAISVETAWETQYF
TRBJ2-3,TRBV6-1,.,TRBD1,TGTGCCAGCAGTGAACAGGAGACAGGGGCAGATACGCAGTATTTT,CASSEQETGADTQYF
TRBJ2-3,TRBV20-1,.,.,TGCAGTGCCACCCAGATGAGGTTTAGCACAGATACGCAGTATTTT,CSATQMRFSTDTQYF
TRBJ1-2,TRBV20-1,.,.,TGCAGTGCTAGAGGAGGACACCCAGCTAACTATGGCTACACCTTC,CSARGGHPANYGYTF